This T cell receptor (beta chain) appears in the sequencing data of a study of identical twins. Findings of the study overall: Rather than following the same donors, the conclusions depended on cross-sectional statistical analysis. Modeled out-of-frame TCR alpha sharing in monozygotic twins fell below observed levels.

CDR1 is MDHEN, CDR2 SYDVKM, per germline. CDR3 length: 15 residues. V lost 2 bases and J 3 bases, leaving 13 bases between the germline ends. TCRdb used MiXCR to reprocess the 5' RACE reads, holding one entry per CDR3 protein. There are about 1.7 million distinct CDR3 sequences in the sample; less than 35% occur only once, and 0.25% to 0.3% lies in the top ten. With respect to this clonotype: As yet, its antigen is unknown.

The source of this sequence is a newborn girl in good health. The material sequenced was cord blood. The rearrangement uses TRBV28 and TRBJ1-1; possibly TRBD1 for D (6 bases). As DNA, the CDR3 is TGTGCCAGCAGTTTACGGAAGGGGGGGGACACTGAAGCTTTCTTT. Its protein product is CASSLRKGGDTEAFF.